Below, 15 T cell receptor beta chains from the same sample are listed, as sequenced in a study of blood T cell repertoires in COVID-19. The method was immunoSEQ multiplex PCR; TCRdb's version includes in-frame clones alone and lacks a portion of them. Among fewer than 200,000 clones listed, around four fifths were seen once. The sequenced sample was peripheral blood. Every receptor here comes from a man between 65 and 79 years old with active or convalescent COVID-19.

This chain connects TRBV7-9 to TRBJ1-1; the D gene is possibly TRBD1 (6 bases). Germline V gene sequence: CDR1 SEHNR, CDR2 FQNEAQ (reference sequence). This CDR3 is built from 13 residues. V gave up 5 bases and J gave up 2 bases, with 9 bases separating them. The CDR3 nucleotides read TGTGCCAGCAGCCGACAGGTAAACACTGAAGCTTTCTTT. It is translated as CASSRQVNTEAFF. Variable domain in full (rest from reference TRBV7-9 and TRBJ1-1): DTGVSQNPRHKITKRGQNVTFRCDPISEHNRLYWYRQTLGQGPEFLTYFQNEAQLEKSRLLSDRFSAERPKGSFSTLEIQRTEQGDSAMYLCASSRQVNTEAFFGQGTRLTVV.

There are a few counts of this clone. The rearrangement joins TRBV9 to TRBJ1-6; possible D gene TRBD1, 5 bases. The CDR3 totals 13 residues. Trimming removed 3 bases from V and 9 bases from J, with 10 bases in between. Germline loops: CDR1 SGDLS, CDR2 YYNGEE. The CDR3 loop is CASSEGPSSPLHF. Written as DNA, the CDR3 is TGTGCCAGCAGCGAGGGGCCCAGTTCACCCCTCCACTTT. Variable domain in full (rest from reference TRBV9 and TRBJ1-6): DSGVTQTPKHLITATGQRVTLRCSPRSGDLSVYWYQQSLDQGLQFLIQYYNGEERAKGNILERFSAQQFPDLHSELNLSSLELGDSALYFCASSEGPSSPLHFGNGTRLTVT.

The J gene is TRBJ2-7, the V gene TRBV9, with TRBD1 as a possible D gene (6 bases). This CDR3 comprises 14 residues. Trimming removed 4 bases at V and 2 bases at J, with 13 bases between. Germline V CDR1 and CDR2: SGDLS, YYNGEE. CDR3 residues: CASSPFEGAYEQYF. CDR3 coding DNA: TGTGCCAGCAGCCCTTTTGAGGGGGCCTACGAGCAGTACTTC.

This chain links TRBV13 with TRBJ1-2, with 9 nucleotides matching TRBD1. CDR1 is PRHDT, CDR2 FYEKMQ, per germline (reference sequence). The CDR3 totals 15 residues. V dropped 0 bases and J dropped 7; count of bases not matched to a gene: 6. In DNA form, the CDR3 reads TGTGCCAGCAGCTTAGGACAGGGGGCGCAGGCTGGCTACACCTTC. It translates to CASSLGQGAQAGYTF. Together with reference TRBV13 and TRBJ1-2, the CDR3 gives the full variable domain: AAGVIQSPRHLIKEKRETATLKCYPIPRHDTVYWYQQGPGQDPQFLISFYEKMQSDKGSIPDRFSAQQFSDYHSELNMSSLELGDSALYFCASSLGQGAQAGYTFGSGTRLTVV.

The V gene is TRBV11-2, the J gene TRBJ2-3; the match to TRBD2 covers 8 bases. There are 13 residues in the CDR3. V dropped 3 bases and J dropped 6; count of bases not matched to a gene: 2. CDR1 and CDR2 (germline): SGHAT, FQNNGV. CDR3 region: CASSFAGGDTQYF. CDR3 sequence (DNA): TGTGCCAGCAGCTTCGCGGGAGGCGATACGCAGTATTTT.

This sequence joins TRBV5-1 and TRBJ2-1; 8 nucleotides align to TRBD1. The CDR3 consists of 15 residues. The germline V gene has CDR1 SGHRS and CDR2 YFSETQ. V was clipped by 3 bases and J by 2 bases; unmatched bases: 4. In DNA form, the CDR3 reads TGCGCCAGCAGCTCCCAGGGGGCAACCTACAATGAGCAGTTCTTC. It codes for CASSSQGATYNEQFF.

This chain links TRBV7-9 with TRBJ2-5; TRBD2 aligns across 13 bases. The CDR3 covers 17 residues. J gave up 1 base and V 2 bases, and 4 bases lay outside the gene matches. Germline CDR1 is SEHNR and CDR2 is FQNEAQ (reference sequence). The CDR3, as DNA: TGTGCCAGCAGCTTAACCCGGACTAGCGGGGGCCAAGAGACCCAGTACTTC. Protein sequence: CASSLTRTSGGQETQYF.

The chain combines TRBV19 with TRBJ2-7; 8 bases are a match to TRBD1. Losses at the gene ends were 4 bases for V and 2 bases for J; bases not matched to a gene: 7. The CDR3 length is 15 residues. CDR1 LNHDA and CDR2 SQIVND come from the germline V gene (reference sequence). The CDR3 DNA reads as TGTGCCAGTAGTAAAGGTTGGACAGGGCCCTACGAGCAGTACTTC. This gives the protein CASSKGWTGPYEQYF.

The V and J genes are TRBV5-1 and TRBJ2-5, with 12 bases that match TRBD2. Germline CDR1 SGHRS, CDR2 YFSETQ. CDR3 length: 17 amino acids. Trimming took 0 bases from V and 5 from J; bases not matched to a gene: 8. The CDR3 reads CASSLGLAGGPLETQYF. The CDR3 DNA sequence: TGCGCCAGCAGCTTGGGGCTAGCGGGAGGGCCCTTGGAGACCCAGTACTTC.

J is TRBJ1-1 and V is TRBV3-1 (or the pseudogene TRBV3-2); possibly TRBD1 for D (6 bases). In germline, CDR1 is LGHDT, CDR2 YNNKEL (reference sequence). V was trimmed by 3 bases and J by 11 bases, leaving 22 bases between them. This CDR3 comprises 15 residues. The CDR3 protein is CASSQTIVGTPVAFF. The CDR3 region has the DNA TGTGCCAGCAGCCAGACGATTGTGGGGACACCCGTCGCTTTCTTT.

This clone was detected only once. The gene calls are TRBV20-1 and TRBJ1-3; D call uncertain. CDR3 size: 16 residues. Germline V gene sequence: CDR1 DFQATT, CDR2 SNEGSKA (reference sequence). The V and J ends lost 3 bases and 0 bases respectively, with 15 bases between them. The CDR3 DNA reads as TGCAGTGCTAGTGGTAGAAGCTCAGGCTCTGGAAACACCATATATTTT. Its protein is CSASGRSSGSGNTIYF.

The DNA for the CDR3 is TGTGCCAGCAGCTTAGAGGGGAGGGGCCCCACTGAAGCTTTCTTT. It codes for CASSLEGRGPTEAFF. The J gene is TRBJ1-1, the V gene TRBV7-6; D may be TRBD1 (5 bases). The length of the CDR3 is 15 residues. The germline V gene encodes CDR1 SGHVS and CDR2 FNYEAQ. With 1 base removed from V and 4 bases from J, the gap between germline ends came to 13 bases.

The sample holds a few counts of this clone. The chain recombines TRBV5-1 with TRBJ2-6; 12 bases are shared with TRBD1. Trimming at V came to 7 bases and at J to 4 bases, leaving 9 bases not matched to a gene. The CDR3 loop spans 17 amino acids. CDR1 SGHRS and CDR2 YFSETQ come from the germline V gene. In nucleotides, the CDR3 is TGCGCCAGCCTAAAAGGGACAGGGGGCGCCGGGGCCAACGTCCTGACTTTC. This translates into CASLKGTGGAGANVLTF.

The chain couples TRBV29-1 to TRBJ1-2, with TRBD1 matching over 9 bases. This CDR3 has 12 amino acids. The germline CDR1 and CDR2 sequences are SQVTM and ANQGSEA. The V and J ends lost 7 bases and 6 bases, in that order; junction bases with no gene match: 6. The CDR3 region is CSAFGTGHGYTF. The CDR3 nucleotides are TGCAGCGCATTCGGGACAGGGCATGGCTACACCTTC.

The gene calls are TRBV20-1 and TRBJ1-2; a possible D gene is TRBD1 (6 bases). CDR1 DFQATT and CDR2 SNEGSKA come from the germline V gene (reference sequence). V was clipped by 3 bases and J by 2 bases, with 22 bases between them. The CDR3 is 17 amino acids. CDR3 nucleotides: TGCAGTGCTAGTAGGGGCGGGGGGCGCCGAGCGAACTATGGCTACACCTTC. Protein sequence: CSASRGGGRRANYGYTF.